Presented here are 10 T cell receptor beta chains from one specimen sequenced in a study of CD8+ T cells in alopecia areata. Reverse transcribed after extraction, RNA yielded cDNA as the sequencing template. Clones were sequenced by immunoSEQ multiplex PCR, and TCRdb holds only the in-frame ones, with some missing. The top ten clones hold roughly a sixth of a sample with over 95,000 clones, approximately 66% of them seen once. The treatment is: oral pan-JAK inhibitor, 5-10 mg twice daily. The sample in question was CD8+ T cells sorted from blood, obtained at week 4, from a patient treated with tofacitinib. The receptor source for this set is a human donor with alopecia areata.

J is TRBJ2-2 and V is TRBV4-3; TRBD2 matches 7 bases. Germline lookup yields CDR1 LGHNA and CDR2 YSLEER. This CDR3 comprises 16 residues. V lost 0 bases and J lost 6; bases outside the gene matches: 7. The CDR3 DNA is TGCGCCAGCAGCCAAGAGCCGGGAGGCGGCGCCGGGGAGCTGTTTTTT. This translates into CASSQEPGGGAGELFF.

The genes are TRBV29-1 and TRBJ1-1; D perhaps matches TRBD1 (5 bases). The CDR3 runs to 14 residues. Trimming took off 0 bases at V and 4 bases at J, with 12 bases between the two ends. Germline lookup yields CDR1 SQVTM and CDR2 ANQGSEA. The CDR3 DNA sequence: TGCAGCGTTGAAGACGGCGGCAGGGTCACTGAAGCTTTCTTT. Translated, it gives CSVEDGGRVTEAFF.

The chain is built from TRBV29-1 and TRBJ1-2, with D tentatively TRBD1 (5 bases). The CDR3 is made up of 13 amino acids. Germline CDR1 and CDR2: SQVTM and ANQGSEA. Trimming shortened V by 2 bases and J by 6 bases, and 13 bases separated the two germline ends. This CDR3 reads CSVESRLGDGYTF. The CDR3 nucleotides are TGCAGCGTTGAAAGCCGGTTAGGGGATGGCTACACCTTC.

The chain combines TRBV7-2 with TRBJ2-1; 9 positions agree with TRBD2. This CDR3 has 15 amino acids. Trimming removed 6 bases from V and 0 bases from J; junction bases left unmatched: 3. Germline assignment: CDR1 SGHTA and CDR2 FQGNSA. In nucleotides, the CDR3 is TGTGCCAGCAGTCTAGCGGGGAACTCCTACAATGAGCAGTTCTTC. Translation gives CASSLAGNSYNEQFF.

With regard to this clone: At the DNA level, this CDR3 is encoded by other sequences in the same sample as well. J is TRBJ1-2 and V is TRBV9; 9 positions match TRBD1. The CDR3 has 15 residues. The ends lost 2 bases at V and 2 bases at J; junction bases unmatched: 4. Germline assignment: CDR1 SGDLS and CDR2 YYNGEE. The CDR3 protein is CASSVGDRVNYGYTF. DNA for the CDR3: TGTGCCAGCAGCGTGGGGGACAGGGTGAACTATGGCTACACCTTC.

Only a few counts were recorded for this clone. This chain joins TRBV7-6 and TRBJ2-7; TRBD1 might be the D (6 bases). The CDR3 consists of 18 residues. CDR1 is SGHVS, CDR2 FNYEAQ, per germline. Trimming took 1 base from V and 1 from J, leaving 20 bases between them. The chain's CDR3 is CASSLDDRPRLISYEQYF. Here the CDR3 DNA reads TGTGCCAGCAGCTTAGATGACAGGCCCCGTCTTATATCCTACGAGCAGTACTTC.

V is TRBV5-6 and J is TRBJ1-1; D remains unclear. Trimming took off 0 bases at V and 1 base at J, with 4 bases between the two ends. The CDR3 consists of 13 residues. Germline V lookup: CDR1 SGHDT, CDR2 YYEEEE. The DNA for the CDR3 is TGTGCCAGCAGCTTGGGGTGGAACACTGAAGCTTTCTTT. This encodes CASSLGWNTEAFF.

The chain carries TRBV19 and TRBJ1-1; tentatively, D is TRBD1 (5 bases). Trimming cost V 8 bases and J 5 bases, with 6 bases left between them. The CDR3 totals 10 residues. The V gene's germline CDR1 is LNHDA and CDR2 SQIVND (reference sequence). As DNA, the CDR3 is TGTGCCAGTGAGGGGACTGAAGCTTTCTTT. Translation: CASEGTEAFF.

The gene calls are TRBV6-1 and TRBJ2-1, with no clear D. CDR1 is MNHNS, CDR2 SASEGT, per germline. Trimming left V 0 bases short and J 7 bases short, with 16 bases between. This CDR3 spans 16 amino acids. CDR3 residues: CASSEAQALLLNEQFF. The DNA of the CDR3 is TGTGCCAGCAGTGAAGCTCAGGCGTTGTTGTTAAATGAGCAGTTCTTC.

This clone was counted a few times. This chain joins TRBV7-9 and TRBJ2-1; 9 bases align to TRBD2. CDR3 length equals 15 residues. Losses at the gene ends were 5 bases for V and 4 bases for J; bases not matched to a gene: 6. Germline V gene lookup returns CDR1 SEHNR and CDR2 FQNEAQ (reference sequence). CDR3 loop: CASSRPSGVYNEQFF. The CDR3 DNA sequence: TGTGCCAGCAGCCGACCTAGCGGGGTATACAATGAGCAGTTCTTC.